This entry lists 13 T cell receptor beta chains sequenced from one sample in a study of radiation and T cells in renal cell carcinoma. This table comes from immunoSEQ multiplex PCR, and its TCRdb copy is limited to in-frame clones, with some not included. This sample has around 94,000 clones, with 75% to 90% found just once. Time point noted: baseline pretreatment blood. Treatment given: 15 Gy SBRT to primary tumor, nephrectomy 4 weeks later. The sequencing here drew on blood, taken from a patient whose treatment included radiotherapy and nephrectomy. The receptors shown here come from a man aged 45 to 65 with renal cell carcinoma.

This clone appeared many times. This chain uses TRBV7-9 with TRBJ2-7; D may correspond to TRBD1 or TRBD2 (5 bases each). The V end was cut by 5 bases, the J end by 0 bases, with 11 bases between. The CDR3 spans 14 residues. Per germline, CDR1 SEHNR and CDR2 FQNEAQ (reference sequence). CDR3 sequence reads: CASSRDGASYEQYF. CDR3 coding DNA: TGTGCCAGCAGCCGGGACGGAGCCTCCTACGAGCAGTACTTC.

This sequence joins TRBV7-2 and TRBJ1-1; 8 bases are shared with TRBD1. With V trimmed by 5 bases and J by 8 bases, 7 bases remained unmatched. The germline V gene has CDR1 SGHTA and CDR2 FQGNSA. The CDR3 totals 13 residues. CDR3 in DNA: TGTGCCAGCAGCCCCCACCGGGACAGGGAAGCTTTCTTT. This gives the protein CASSPHRDREAFF.

As to this clone: Germline and junction disagree at one end, which may indicate a read error. The chain joins TRBV7-7 to TRBJ2-1; weak D call: TRBD1 (6 bases). The germline V gene encodes CDR1 SSHAT and CDR2 FNYEAQ (reference sequence). The CDR3 sequence is 15 residues long. CDR3 bases: TGTGCTAGCAGCCAAGACAGGCACGAGGGGAATGAGCAGTTCTTC. Its protein product is CASSQDRHEGNEQFF.

The chain joins TRBV4-1 to TRBJ2-1, with 10 nucleotides matching TRBD2. The germline gives CDR1 MGHRA, CDR2 YSYEKL. V trimming: 3 bases; J trimming: 8 bases; junction bases outside the gene matches: 19. This CDR3 has 19 amino acids. The CDR3 region is CASSQKAPEKREGRYEQFF. CDR3 nucleotides: TGCGCCAGCAGCCAGAAAGCCCCTGAAAAGCGGGAGGGCCGGTATGAGCAGTTCTTC.

The CDR3 here is CASSSFSSSGYGYTF. CDR3 DNA: TGTGCCAGCAGCTCGTTTTCAAGTTCTGGCTATGGCTACACCTTC. The chain combines TRBV13 with TRBJ1-2; D gene uncertain. The germline V and J ends were trimmed by 4 bases and 4 bases, with 16 bases remaining between them. The CDR3 has 15 amino acids. Germline V gene sequence: CDR1 PRHDT, CDR2 FYEKMQ (reference sequence).

The V call is TRBV11-2, the J call TRBJ2-4, with 8 bases that match TRBD2. Germline V gives CDR1 SGHAT, CDR2 FQNNGV. The junction had 17 bases not matched to a gene; V was cut back by 4 bases and J by 6 bases. This CDR3 region has 18 residues. Written as DNA, the CDR3 is TGTGCCAGCAGCTCGCCGCCAGGACTAGCCGGGATTAGAAACATTCAGTACTTC. It encodes CASSSPPGLAGIRNIQYF.

V usage is TRBV18 and J usage is TRBJ2-2; no reliable D call. Germline V gene sequence: CDR1 KGHSH, CDR2 LQKENI. V was clipped by 1 base and J by 4 bases, with 13 bases between them. The length of the CDR3 is 16 residues. The CDR3 sequence is CASSPLPGASTGELFF. Here the CDR3 DNA reads TGTGCCAGCTCACCACTACCAGGAGCGAGCACCGGGGAGCTGTTTTTT.

The chain carries TRBV30 and TRBJ2-2, with D possibly matching TRBD2 (7 bases). The ends were cut back, 3 bases at V and 2 bases at J, with 13 bases in the middle. Germline lookup yields CDR1 GTSNPN and CDR2 SVGIG (reference sequence). The CDR3 extends over 15 amino acids. CDR3 nucleotide sequence: TGTGCCTGGAGAGGGGGAGGGGCCAACACCGGGGAGCTGTTTTTT. Its protein is CAWRGGGANTGELFF.

The chain links TRBV28 to TRBJ1-5; D is undetermined. The germline gives CDR1 MDHEN, CDR2 SYDVKM. CDR3 length: 16 amino acids. V was trimmed by 2 bases and J by 0 bases, leaving 11 bases between them. CDR3 nucleotide sequence: TGTGCCAGCAGTTTAGGCAGTTGGGGTAGCAATCAGCCCCAGCATTTT. This gives the protein CASSLGSWGSNQPQHF.

The chain has TRBV9 and TRBJ2-2; 10 bases map to TRBD2. V lost 3 bases, J lost 0 bases, and 5 bases stayed unmatched. CDR3 length: 17 residues. From germline, CDR1 is SGDLS and CDR2 YYNGEE. For the CDR3, the DNA is TGTGCCAGCAGCGCTCGGACTAGCGGTTCGAACACCGGGGAGCTGTTTTTT. Translation gives CASSARTSGSNTGELFF.

V gene TRBV5-1 combines with J gene TRBJ2-1; TRBD1 matches at 9 bases. The CDR3 contains 16 residues. Losses at the gene ends were 1 base for V and 6 bases for J; bases not matched to a gene: 8. Germline CDR1 is SGHRS and CDR2 is YFSETQ. The CDR3 nucleotides read TGCGCCAGCAGCTTGTTGCGGGACAGGGTGGGCAATGAGCAGTTCTTC. Residues: CASSLLRDRVGNEQFF.

The rearrangement links TRBV7-6 to TRBJ1-5; 8 bases are a match to TRBD1. The CDR3 runs to 15 residues. The V gene end was trimmed by 0 bases and the J gene end by 4 bases; junction bases not matched to a gene: 2. Germline CDR1 is SGHVS and CDR2 is FNYEAQ. CDR3 in amino acids: CASSLAYRGNQPQHF. The CDR3 nucleotides are TGTGCCAGCAGCTTAGCTTACAGGGGGAATCAGCCCCAGCATTTT.

The rearrangement uses TRBV5-1 and TRBJ2-5, with TRBD2 matching over 10 bases. The CDR3 loop spans 15 amino acids. Germline-derived CDR1 and CDR2 are SGHRS and YFSETQ. Trimming took 5 bases from V and 1 from J; bases not matched to a gene: 5. CDR3 coding DNA: TGCGCCAGCAGTTCCTGGACTAGCGGCCAAGAGACCCAGTACTTC. Its protein is CASSSWTSGQETQYF.